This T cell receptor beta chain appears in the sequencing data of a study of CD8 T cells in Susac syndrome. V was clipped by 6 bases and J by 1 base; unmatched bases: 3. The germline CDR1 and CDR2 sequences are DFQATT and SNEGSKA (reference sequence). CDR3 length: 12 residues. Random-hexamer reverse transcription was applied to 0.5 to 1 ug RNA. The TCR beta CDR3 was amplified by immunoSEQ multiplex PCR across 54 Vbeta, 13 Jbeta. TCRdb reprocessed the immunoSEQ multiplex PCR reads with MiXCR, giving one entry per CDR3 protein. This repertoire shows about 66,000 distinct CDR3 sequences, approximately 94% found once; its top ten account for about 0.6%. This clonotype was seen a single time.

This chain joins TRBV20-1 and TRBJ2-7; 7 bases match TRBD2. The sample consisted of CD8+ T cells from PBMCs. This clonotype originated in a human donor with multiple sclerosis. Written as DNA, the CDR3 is TGCAGTGCCCTAGCGGAATCCTACGAGCAGTACTTC. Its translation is CSALAESYEQYF.